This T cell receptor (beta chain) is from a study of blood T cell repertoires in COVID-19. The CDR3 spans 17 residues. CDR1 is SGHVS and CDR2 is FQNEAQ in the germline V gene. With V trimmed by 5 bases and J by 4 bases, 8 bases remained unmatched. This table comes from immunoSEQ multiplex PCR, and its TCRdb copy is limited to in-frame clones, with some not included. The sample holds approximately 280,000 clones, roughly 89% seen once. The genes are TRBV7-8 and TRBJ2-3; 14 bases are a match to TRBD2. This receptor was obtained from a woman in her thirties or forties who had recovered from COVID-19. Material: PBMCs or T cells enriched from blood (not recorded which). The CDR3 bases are TGTGCCAGCAGCGGGACTAGCGGGAGAGGGGGCCCAGATACGCAGTATTTT. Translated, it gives CASSGTSGRGGPDTQYF.